Listed here are 21 T cell receptor beta chains from one sample, sequenced in a study of T cell repertoires in cytomegalovirus infection. TCRdb itself ran the reads through MiXCR, one entry per CDR3 protein. The table shows over 150,000 distinct CDR3 sequences, with 15% to 20% occurring only once. Sequencing was performed on CD8+ T cells from PBMCs. These receptors originate from a human donor in good health (CMV status not recorded). Some clones in this sample may be carry-over from other donors' samples.

This rearrangement joins TRBV2 to TRBJ2-7, with 9 nucleotides matching TRBD1. The CDR3 is made up of 16 amino acids. Germline CDR1 reads SNHLY; CDR2 reads FYNNEI. The V and J ends lost 4 bases and 3 bases, in that order; junction bases with no gene match: 10. The CDR3, as DNA: TGTGCCAGCAGTGTAGTCCCGGGACAGGGTAACTACGAGCAGTACTTC. Amino acid sequence: CASSVVPGQGNYEQYF.

The V gene is TRBV7-2, the J gene TRBJ2-1; the match to TRBD1 covers 7 bases. Germline-derived CDR1 and CDR2 are SGHTA and FQGNSA. J gave up 4 bases and V 3 bases, and 3 bases lay outside the gene matches. The CDR3 covers 14 residues. CDR3 sequence (DNA): TGTGCCAGCAGCTTGGGACAGCATTACAATGAGCAGTTCTTC. Amino acids: CASSLGQHYNEQFF.

The table lists this clonotype with a few counts. The chain uses TRBV29-1 and TRBJ2-5; 12 nucleotides match TRBD2. This CDR3 contains 17 residues. Germline trimming cut 3 bases from V and 0 bases from J; bases unmatched to any gene: 8. CDR1 and CDR2 (germline): SQVTM, ANQGSEA. Here the CDR3 reads CSVETGLAGLYQETQYF. The DNA of the CDR3 is TGCAGCGTTGAGACCGGACTAGCGGGGCTGTACCAAGAGACCCAGTACTTC. Looking up the rest from reference TRBV29-1 and TRBJ2-5 gives the full variable domain: SAVISQKPSRDICQRGTSLTIQCQVDSQVTMMFWYRQQPGQSLTLIATANQGSEATYESGFVIDKFPISRPNLTFSTLTVSNMSPEDSSIYLCSVETGLAGLYQETQYFGPGTRLLVL.

In its sample, this clonotype was seen once. One end of the junction varies from germline; a read error may be responsible. The chain uses TRBV7-6 and TRBJ2-7; 11 bases map to TRBD1. This CDR3 is 16 amino acids long. Germline V gives CDR1 SGHVS, CDR2 FNYEAQ. Here the CDR3 reads CASSLGRTGGSHEQYF. For the CDR3, the DNA is TGTGCCAGCAGCTTAGGGCGGACAGGGGGCTCCCACGAGCAGTACTTC.

Only a few counts were recorded for this clonotype. J is TRBJ1-6 and V is TRBV7-9; a weak D match, TRBD1 (6 bases). The CDR3 sequence is 15 residues long. Trimming removed 6 bases at V and 1 base at J, with 10 bases between. Germline V CDR1 and CDR2: SEHNR, FQNEAQ (reference sequence). The CDR3 is CASRSQGSYNSPLHF. The DNA for the CDR3 is TGTGCCAGCAGGAGCCAGGGGTCCTATAATTCACCCCTCCACTTT. The full variable domain, rest sourced from reference TRBV7-9 and TRBJ1-6, is DTGVSQNPRHKITKRGQNVTFRCDPISEHNRLYWYRQTLGQGPEFLTYFQNEAQLEKSRLLSDRFSAERPKGSFSTLEIQRTEQGDSAMYLCASRSQGSYNSPLHFGNGTRLTVT.

The chain carries TRBV6-2 or TRBV6-3 and TRBJ2-7; D may be TRBD2 (7 bases). Trimming took 6 bases from V and 5 from J, leaving 14 bases between them. The CDR3 spans 13 residues. The germline V gene encodes CDR1 MNHEY and CDR2 SVGEGT. The DNA of the CDR3 is TGTGCCAGCAGGAGGGAGGGGGACCACGAGCAGTACTTC. Translating gives CASRREGDHEQYF.

Here the CDR3 DNA reads TGTGCCTGGATCCCTAGGACGTGGGGGGAGACCCAGTACTTC. Translated, it gives CAWIPRTWGETQYF. This sequence joins TRBV30 and TRBJ2-5; either TRBD1 or TRBD2 may supply D (5 bases each). The CDR3 extends over 14 amino acids. CDR1 is GTSNPN, CDR2 SVGIG, per germline (reference sequence). Trimming took 4 bases from V and 5 from J, leaving 17 bases between them.

This clonotype was seen a few times. CDR3 in amino acids: CASSPPTVPLTTEAFF. The CDR3 DNA reads as TGCGCCAGCAGCCCTCCGACAGTCCCCCTGACCACTGAAGCTTTCTTT. The chain employs TRBV4-1 and TRBJ1-1, with D possibly matching TRBD1 (5 bases). V was pared by 4 bases and J by 4 bases, with 19 bases between. Germline CDR1 is MGHRA and CDR2 is YSYEKL. This CDR3 has 16 residues.

The J gene is TRBJ2-3, the V gene TRBV6-5, with TRBD2 matching over 9 bases. Germline V lookup: CDR1 MNHEY, CDR2 SVGAGI. The trim removed 6 bases at V and 2 bases at J, leaving 6 bases unmatched. There are 15 residues in the CDR3. DNA for the CDR3: TGTGCCAGCAGACCGACTAGCGGATCCACAGATACGCAGTATTTT. As protein: CASRPTSGSTDTQYF.

This chain uses TRBV23-1 with TRBJ2-7, with 9 nucleotides matching TRBD1. TRBV23-1 qualifies as an ORF whose function is uncertain. This CDR3 is built from 11 residues. The J segment lost 6 bases and the V segment lost 8 bases, leaving 2 bases of the junction unmatched. The CDR3 coding sequence is TGCGCCAGCGGGGGACAGGGCGAGCAGTACTTC. Amino acids: CASGGQGEQYF.

The V call is TRBV12-3 or TRBV12-4, the J call TRBJ2-7; 10 bases agree with TRBD2. The CDR3 loop spans 12 amino acids. V was clipped by 11 bases and J by 3 bases; unmatched bases: 4. The DNA of the CDR3 is TGTGCCTCTACTAGCGGGGACTACGAGCAGTACTTC. It specifies CASTSGDYEQYF.

The chain couples TRBV6-1 to TRBJ1-4; 8 bases map to TRBD1. The germline CDR1 and CDR2 sequences are MNHNS and SASEGT. The CDR3 has 17 amino acids. J gave up 10 bases and V 1 base, and 14 bases lay outside the gene matches. The CDR3 sequence is CASSEDPVYRGYGKLFF. DNA for the CDR3: TGTGCCAGCAGTGAAGATCCCGTTTACAGGGGGTATGGAAAACTGTTTTTT.

This clonotype was counted a few times. The gene calls are TRBV7-8 and TRBJ2-7; 8 bases are shared with TRBD1. The length of the CDR3 is 14 residues. V shed 0 bases, J shed 2 bases, and the junction held 0 bases outside the gene matches. The germline V gene encodes CDR1 SGHVS and CDR2 FQNEAQ. CDR3 nucleotide sequence: TGTGCCAGCAGCTTAGCGGGACAGGCCTACGAGCAGTACTTC. Translating gives CASSLAGQAYEQYF.

The CDR3 nucleotides read TGTGCCACCTTTGGGGGACCGCTCTACGAGCAGTACTTC. It specifies CATFGGPLYEQYF. This chain uses TRBV7-2 with TRBJ2-7; possibly TRBD1 or TRBD2 for D (5 bases each). The germline V and J ends were trimmed by 10 bases and 3 bases, with 16 bases remaining between them. This CDR3 contains 13 residues. Germline-derived CDR1 and CDR2 are SGHTA and FQGNSA.

The sample holds many counts of this clonotype. The V call is TRBV10-3, the J call TRBJ1-6; D gene unclear. CDR1 and CDR2 (germline): ENHRY, SYGVKD. V shed 11 bases and J shed 0 bases, with 14 bases lying between them. CDR3 size: 15 residues. The CDR3 DNA is TGTGCCGCCAAGGACGGGAGCTCCTATAATTCACCCCTCCACTTT. Its protein is CAAKDGSSYNSPLHF.

J is TRBJ1-3 and V is TRBV15; 11 positions agree with TRBD1. This CDR3 is 17 amino acids long. J was trimmed by 2 bases and V by 4 bases; bases with no gene match: 7. Germline V lookup: CDR1 LNHNV, CDR2 YYDKDF (reference sequence). The CDR3 DNA sequence: TGTGCCACCAGCACTGGGACAGGGGGTTTTGCTGGAAACACCATATATTTT. Encoded protein: CATSTGTGGFAGNTIYF.

The chain employs TRBV6-2 or TRBV6-3 and TRBJ2-1, with D uncertain. CDR3 size: 11 residues. V was clipped by 8 bases and J by 7 bases, with 9 bases between them. The V gene's germline CDR1 is MNHEY and CDR2 SVGEGT. In DNA, the CDR3 is TGTGCCAGCCGGAACTTTAATGAGCAGTTCTTC. Amino acids: CASRNFNEQFF.

The chain carries TRBV6-5 and TRBJ2-7, with D hard to call. The CDR3 is 14 amino acids. V lost 7 bases, J lost 3 bases, and 16 bases lay in between. Germline CDR1 MNHEY, CDR2 SVGAGI. In DNA, the CDR3 is TGTGCCAGCATTGGCCCGCCCTCCCTCTACGAGCAGTACTTC. This sequence encodes CASIGPPSLYEQYF.

This clonotype was seen only a few times. The V and J genes are TRBV6-2 or TRBV6-3 and TRBJ2-7, with D possibly TRBD1 on 6 matching bases. This CDR3 comprises 15 residues. Trimming took 3 bases from V and 4 from J, leaving 16 bases between them. Germline V gene data show CDR1 as MNHEY and CDR2 as SVGEGT. CDR3 in amino acids: CASSYTGNFPYEQYF. The CDR3 coding sequence is TGTGCCAGCAGTTATACAGGGAATTTCCCGTACGAGCAGTACTTC.

This chain connects TRBV6-5 to TRBJ2-1; 9 bases are shared with TRBD2. Germline CDR1 MNHEY, CDR2 SVGAGI. Unmatched junction bases numbered 6, after V lost 4 bases and J lost 5 bases. The CDR3 has 15 amino acids. For the CDR3, the DNA is TGTGCCAGCAGTTGGGGGACTAGCCCCAACAATGAGCAGTTCTTC. This gives the protein CASSWGTSPNNEQFF.

The V call is TRBV14, the J call TRBJ1-1, with D possibly matching TRBD1 (5 bases). CDR1 and CDR2 (germline): SGHDN, FVKESK. Trimming removed 4 bases at V and 0 bases at J, with 15 bases between. The length of the CDR3 is 16 residues. The CDR3 nucleotides read TGTGCCAGCAGCCTAGGGACGGAGGCTCTGAACACTGAAGCTTTCTTT. Residues: CASSLGTEALNTEAFF.